These T cell receptor beta chains were read from a single sample in a study of T cells in Graves' hyperthyroidism and ophthalmopathy. From the multiplex PCR reads, TCRdb called clonotypes with MiXCR, one entry per CDR3 protein. This sample has about 260,000 distinct CDR3 sequences, with about 20% found just once. Input material: blood. These TCRs come from a man under 40 with Graves' ophthalmopathy. Both conserved end residues are part of each CDR3. D genes are given only for firm matches. The size field is filled for only some rows; it gives once, few, many or a size class.

j_gene: TRBJ2-2; d_gene: -; abundance: -; v_gene: TRBV11-3; CDR3aa: CASGANTGELFF
j_gene: TRBJ2-7; d_gene: -; abundance: -; v_gene: TRBV24-1; CDR3aa: CATRSGHSYEQYF
j_gene: TRBJ1-3; d_gene: -; abundance: few; v_gene: TRBV4-2; CDR3aa: CASSQDPGPSGNTIYF
j_gene: TRBJ2-7; d_gene: -; abundance: -; v_gene: TRBV18; CDR3aa: CASSPLRSYEQYF
j_gene: TRBJ1-1; d_gene: TRBD1; abundance: few; v_gene: TRBV5-6; CDR3aa: CASSWETGTVNTEAFF
j_gene: TRBJ2-1; d_gene: TRBD1; abundance: -; v_gene: TRBV4-1; CDR3aa: CASGQPALRTGGYNEQFF
j_gene: TRBJ2-7; d_gene: TRBD2; abundance: many; v_gene: TRBV3-1; CDR3aa: CASSLQGLAGDEQYF
j_gene: TRBJ2-3; d_gene: TRBD2; abundance: -; v_gene: TRBV6-1; CDR3aa: CAVKNRGRAFGPDTQYF
j_gene: TRBJ2-7; d_gene: TRBD1; abundance: -; v_gene: TRBV12-5; CDR3aa: CASGLTRGLLSYEQYF
j_gene: TRBJ1-2; d_gene: TRBD1; abundance: -; v_gene: TRBV24-1; CDR3aa: CATSDHRQGDYGYTF
j_gene: TRBJ1-5; d_gene: TRBD1; abundance: few; v_gene: TRBV20-1; CDR3aa: CSAQDRGRGQPQHF
j_gene: TRBJ2-1; d_gene: -; abundance: -; v_gene: TRBV5-1; CDR3aa: CASSFGGSYNEQSF
j_gene: TRBJ1-1; d_gene: -; abundance: -; v_gene: TRBV7-3; CDR3aa: CASSLLGRNTEAFF
j_gene: TRBJ2-3; d_gene: -; abundance: few; v_gene: TRBV29-1; CDR3aa: CSVEFPRGKTDTQYF
j_gene: TRBJ2-7; d_gene: TRBD1; abundance: few; v_gene: TRBV6-1; CDR3aa: CASSDRGRLLSYEQYF
j_gene: TRBJ1-5; d_gene: TRBD1; abundance: many; v_gene: TRBV2; CDR3aa: CASNPGGGGQPQHF
j_gene: TRBJ1-5; d_gene: -; abundance: many; v_gene: TRBV18; CDR3aa: CASSRSDNQPQHF
j_gene: TRBJ2-3; d_gene: TRBD2; abundance: few; v_gene: TRBV9; CDR3aa: CASSDRLAGTDTQYF
j_gene: TRBJ1-6; d_gene: -; abundance: many; v_gene: TRBV3-1; CDR3aa: CASSQDSGPGSTLHF
j_gene: TRBJ1-5; d_gene: TRBD1; abundance: few; v_gene: TRBV28; CDR3aa: CASSDPGQGGNQPQHF
j_gene: TRBJ1-5; d_gene: TRBD1; abundance: many; v_gene: TRBV28; CDR3aa: CASRPPGQGYQPQHF
j_gene: TRBJ1-5; d_gene: -; abundance: few; v_gene: TRBV6-1; CDR3aa: CASSTRQISNQPQHF
j_gene: TRBJ1-3; d_gene: TRBD1; abundance: few; v_gene: TRBV30; CDR3aa: CAWYRGNSGNTIYF
j_gene: TRBJ1-1; d_gene: -; abundance: -; v_gene: TRBV4-1; CDR3aa: CASSQDRGNTEAFF
j_gene: TRBJ2-1; d_gene: TRBD2; abundance: -; v_gene: TRBV20-1; CDR3aa: CSARDRSLAGVRYNEQFF
j_gene: TRBJ1-1; d_gene: -; abundance: -; v_gene: TRBV4-2; CDR3aa: CASSQAAGRSQTEAFF
j_gene: TRBJ1-5; d_gene: -; abundance: -; v_gene: TRBV12-3/TRBV12-4; CDR3aa: CASSDRTANQPQHF
j_gene: TRBJ2-1; d_gene: -; abundance: many; v_gene: TRBV3-1; CDR3aa: CASSQGKGQFF
j_gene: TRBJ2-3; d_gene: -; abundance: -; v_gene: TRBV24-1; CDR3aa: CATSNSVGSTDTQYF
j_gene: TRBJ2-1; d_gene: TRBD2; abundance: few; v_gene: TRBV20-1; CDR3aa: CSARDLAGAKGPLFSEQFF
j_gene: TRBJ2-1; d_gene: TRBD2; abundance: -; v_gene: TRBV7-3; CDR3aa: CASSLPSGEQFF
j_gene: TRBJ2-5; d_gene: -; abundance: few; v_gene: TRBV20-1; CDR3aa: CSASPIASGYQETQYF
j_gene: TRBJ2-5; d_gene: -; abundance: few; v_gene: TRBV7-9; CDR3aa: CASRDRRGGVETQYF
j_gene: TRBJ1-1; d_gene: -; abundance: many; v_gene: TRBV18; CDR3aa: CASSPDSYTEAFF
j_gene: TRBJ1-1; d_gene: TRBD1; abundance: many; v_gene: TRBV30; CDR3aa: CAWSPGQGAAEAFF
j_gene: TRBJ2-7; d_gene: -; abundance: many; v_gene: TRBV20-1; CDR3aa: CSANTEGGYEQYF
j_gene: TRBJ2-1; d_gene: -; abundance: many; v_gene: TRBV30; CDR3aa: CAWSVVQRYNEQFF
j_gene: TRBJ2-2; d_gene: -; abundance: -; v_gene: TRBV11-2; CDR3aa: CASSLGPTGELFF
j_gene: TRBJ2-7; d_gene: -; abundance: few; v_gene: TRBV27; CDR3aa: CASSGGANYEQYF